This T cell receptor (beta chain) was sequenced during a study of PD-1 blockade in mismatch repair-deficient tumors. Using immunoSEQ multiplex PCR, the repertoire was profiled, and TCRdb retains in-frame clones only, with some absent. The sample gives 75,000 to 80,000 clones, approximately 80% of which show up once; around 5.1% is in the top ten. Study-level results: Tumor-resident clones, often absent from pretreatment blood, expanded after pembrolizumab and then contracted.

As regards this clone: Its antigen is currently unknown.

Germline assignment: CDR1 LGHNA and CDR2 YNFKEQ. The CDR3 covers 14 residues. The junction had 2 bases not matched to a gene; V was cut back by 5 bases and J by 6 bases. The chain is built from TRBV4-2 and TRBJ2-2; 11 nucleotides agree with TRBD1. This sequence originates from an adult with mismatch repair-deficient cancer. This sample comprised peripheral blood, obtained 44 weeks after starting pembrolizumab. CDR3 protein: CASSMGQGAGELFF. CDR3 coding DNA: TGTGCCAGCAGCATGGGACAGGGGGCCGGGGAGCTGTTTTTT.